This T cell receptor beta chain was found in a study of blood T cell repertoires in COVID-19. Overall study: The samples span acute and convalescent COVID-19 from the United States, Italy and Spain.

Trimming removed 2 bases at V and 7 bases at J, with 24 bases between. Germline loops: CDR1 LGHNA, CDR2 YNFKEQ. The CDR3 covers 18 residues. Patients in Seattle were enrolled during active infection, then followed longitudinally. Measured with immunoSEQ multiplex PCR; TCRdb has only the in-frame clones, and not every one. The data show 300,000 to 350,000 clones, with about 92% seen just once and 3% to 4.5% held by the top ten. The chain recombines TRBV4-2 with TRBJ2-1; D is uncertain. The source material was peripheral blood. The receptor was isolated from a woman aged 55 to 70 with COVID-19, enrolled during active disease. CDR3 sequence (DNA): TGTGCCAGCAGCCAATATGTGACTGACCGTATCCCACGGAATGAGCAGTTCTTC. Translating it yields CASSQYVTDRIPRNEQFF.